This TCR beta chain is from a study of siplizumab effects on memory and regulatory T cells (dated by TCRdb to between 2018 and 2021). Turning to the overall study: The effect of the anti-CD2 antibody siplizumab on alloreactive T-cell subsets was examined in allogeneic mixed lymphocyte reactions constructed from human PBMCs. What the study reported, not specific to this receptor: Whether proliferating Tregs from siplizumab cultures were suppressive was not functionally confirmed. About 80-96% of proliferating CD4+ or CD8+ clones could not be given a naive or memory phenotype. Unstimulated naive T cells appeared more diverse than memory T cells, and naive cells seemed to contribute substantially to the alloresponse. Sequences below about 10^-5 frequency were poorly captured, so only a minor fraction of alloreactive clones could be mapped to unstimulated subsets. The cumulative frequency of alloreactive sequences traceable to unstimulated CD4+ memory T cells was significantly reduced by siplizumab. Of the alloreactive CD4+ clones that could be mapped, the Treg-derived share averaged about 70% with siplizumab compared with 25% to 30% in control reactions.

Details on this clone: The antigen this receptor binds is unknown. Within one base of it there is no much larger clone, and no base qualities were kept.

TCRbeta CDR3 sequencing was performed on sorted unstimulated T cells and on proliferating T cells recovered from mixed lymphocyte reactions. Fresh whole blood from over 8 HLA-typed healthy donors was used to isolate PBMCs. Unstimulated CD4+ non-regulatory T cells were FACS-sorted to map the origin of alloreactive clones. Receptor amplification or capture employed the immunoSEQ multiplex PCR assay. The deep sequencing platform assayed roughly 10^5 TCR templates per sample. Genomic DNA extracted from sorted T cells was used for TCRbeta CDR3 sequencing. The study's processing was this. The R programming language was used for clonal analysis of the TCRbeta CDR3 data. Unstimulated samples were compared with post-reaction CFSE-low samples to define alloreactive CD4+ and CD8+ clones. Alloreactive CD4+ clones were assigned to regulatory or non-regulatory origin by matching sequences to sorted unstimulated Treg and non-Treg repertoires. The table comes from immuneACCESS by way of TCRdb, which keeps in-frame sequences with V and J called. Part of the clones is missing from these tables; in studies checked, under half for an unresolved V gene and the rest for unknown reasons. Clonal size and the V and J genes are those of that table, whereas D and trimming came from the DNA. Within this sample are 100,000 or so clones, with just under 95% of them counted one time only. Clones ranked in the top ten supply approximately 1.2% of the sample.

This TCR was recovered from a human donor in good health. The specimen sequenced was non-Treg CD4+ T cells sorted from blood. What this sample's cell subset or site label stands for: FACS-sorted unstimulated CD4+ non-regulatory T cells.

This receptor carries the CDR3 CAWTNGGPYEQYF. The nucleotides are TGTGCCTGGACTAACGGGGGGCCCTACGAGCAGTACTTC. Recombination linked TRBV30 to TRBJ2-7, and perhaps TRBD2 as D gene, on 7 matching bases. CDR1 and CDR2, per the germline V gene (reference sequence), are GTSNPN and SVGIG. V is reduced by 4 bases and J by 2 bases, leaving a spacing of 12 bases between them. From cysteine to phenylalanine, the CDR3 is 13 amino acids long. Only the CDR3 portion is preserved as DNA: 39 bases, with reading frame beginning at the first base.